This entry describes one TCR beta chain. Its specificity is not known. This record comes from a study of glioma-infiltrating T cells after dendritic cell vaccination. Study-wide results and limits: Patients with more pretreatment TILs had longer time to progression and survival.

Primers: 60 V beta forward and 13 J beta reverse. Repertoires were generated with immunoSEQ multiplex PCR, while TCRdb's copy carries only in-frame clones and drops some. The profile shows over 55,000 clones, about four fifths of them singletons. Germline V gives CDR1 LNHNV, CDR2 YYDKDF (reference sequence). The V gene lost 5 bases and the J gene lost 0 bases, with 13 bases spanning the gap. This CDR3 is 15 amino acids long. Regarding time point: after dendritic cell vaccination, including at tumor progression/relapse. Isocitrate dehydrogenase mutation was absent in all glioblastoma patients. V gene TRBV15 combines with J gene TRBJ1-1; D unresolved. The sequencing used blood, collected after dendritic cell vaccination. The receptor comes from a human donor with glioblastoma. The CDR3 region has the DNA TGTGCCACCAGCCGGAACGGCGGTATGAACACTGAAGCTTTCTTT. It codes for CATSRNGGMNTEAFF.